The 10 T cell receptor beta chains listed next were all sequenced from one sample in a study of chronic HIV infection and antiretroviral therapy. A single record per CDR3 protein comes from TCRdb applying MiXCR to the 5' RACE reads. The table shows some 43,000 distinct CDR3 sequences, with 15% to 20% occurring only once. Sequencing was carried out using peripheral blood. The receptors shown here come from an adult who had HIV and had not received antiretroviral therapy, or was an uninfected healthy control (not recorded which).

This clonotype was seen a few times. The rearrangement uses TRBV9 and TRBJ1-6, with a possible D match to TRBD1 (6 bases). The V end lost 5 bases, the J end lost 7 bases, and 13 bases lay between the germline ends. CDR1 and CDR2 from the germline V gene are SGDLS and YYNGEE. The CDR3 consists of 14 residues. The CDR3 protein is CASRQGGENSPLHF. The CDR3 DNA reads TGTGCCAGCAGACAGGGAGGGGAGAATTCACCCCTCCACTTT. Looking up the rest from reference TRBV9 and TRBJ1-6 gives the full variable domain: DSGVTQTPKHLITATGQRVTLRCSPRSGDLSVYWYQQSLDQGLQFLIQYYNGEERAKGNILERFSAQQFPDLHSELNLSSLELGDSALYFCASRQGGENSPLHFGNGTRLTVT.

In this sample, this clonotype turned up a few times. This chain uses TRBV5-4 with TRBJ1-1; possibly TRBD1 for D (5 bases). In germline, CDR1 is SGHNT, CDR2 YYREEE (reference sequence). V shed 4 bases and J shed 5 bases, with 18 bases lying between them. The CDR3 sequence is 15 residues long. The CDR3 DNA reads TGTGCCAGCAGCCCGCCGTTGGGGGAGGGAACTGAAGCTTTCTTT. It codes for CASSPPLGEGTEAFF.

The chain couples TRBV28 to TRBJ2-7; D may match TRBD1 or TRBD2 (5 bases each). In germline, CDR1 is MDHEN, CDR2 SYDVKM. This CDR3 is built from 15 residues. The germline V and J ends were trimmed by 4 bases and 2 bases, with 15 bases remaining between them. CDR3 amino acids: CASSSIGTGPYEQYF. The CDR3 coding sequence is TGTGCCAGCAGTTCTATCGGGACCGGCCCCTACGAGCAGTACTTC.

This clonotype came up a few times. The chain carries TRBV11-2 and TRBJ2-1; TRBD1 or TRBD2 may be the D gene (5 bases each). The CDR3 contains 12 residues. The germline V gene encodes CDR1 SGHAT and CDR2 FQNNGV. V shed 7 bases and J shed 9 bases, with 13 bases lying between them. Here the CDR3 reads CASKQGGGEQFF. DNA of the CDR3: TGTGCCAGCAAGCAGGGTGGGGGTGAGCAGTTCTTC.

The rearrangement joins TRBV28 to TRBJ2-1; 8 bases fit TRBD2. The germline V gene encodes CDR1 MDHEN and CDR2 SYDVKM. Germline trimming cut 5 bases from V and 3 bases from J; bases unmatched to any gene: 3. The CDR3 is 14 amino acids. CDR3 protein: CASSTSGFYNEQFF. The CDR3 DNA is TGTGCCAGCAGTACTAGCGGCTTCTACAATGAGCAGTTCTTC.

This clonotype was recorded a few times. The V call is TRBV27, the J call TRBJ1-4; 7 bases are shared with TRBD1. The CDR3 has 16 amino acids. Trimming took 8 bases from V and 1 from J; bases not matched to a gene: 10. The germline gives CDR1 MNHEY, CDR2 SMNVEV (reference sequence). CDR3 sequence (DNA): TGTGCCAGCCTGTACGGGACAGAAGTAACTAATGAAAAACTGTTTTTT. Its protein product is CASLYGTEVTNEKLFF.

This clonotype was picked up a small number of times. This sequence joins TRBV27 and TRBJ1-2; 7 bases match TRBD1. V gave up 4 bases and J gave up 0 bases; unmatched junction bases: 11. Germline V CDR1 and CDR2: MNHEY, SMNVEV (reference sequence). This CDR3 spans 17 amino acids. CDR3 loop: CASSSTPTGIANYGYTF. CDR3 DNA: TGTGCCAGCAGTTCTACCCCGACAGGGATTGCTAACTATGGCTACACCTTC.

This clonotype was detected many times. This rearrangement joins TRBV12-3 or TRBV12-4 to TRBJ1-1, with D unclear. The CDR3 extends over 12 amino acids. The V gene lost 2 bases and the J gene lost 3 bases, with 4 bases spanning the gap. The CDR3: CASSLWDTEAFF. CDR3 in DNA: TGTGCCAGCAGTTTATGGGACACTGAAGCTTTCTTT.

In this sample, this clonotype turned up a few times. The chain carries TRBV10-2 and TRBJ2-5, with 8 bases fitting TRBD2. Per germline, CDR1 WSHSY and CDR2 SAAADI. CDR3 length equals 17 residues. V was clipped by 0 bases and J by 5 bases; unmatched bases: 11. Written as DNA, the CDR3 is TGCGCCAGCAGTGAGTCCGGACTAGCCAGACTCGAGGAGACCCAGTACTTC. Translating it yields CASSESGLARLEETQYF.

This clonotype has more than one count but fewer than ten. The chain is built from TRBV6-5 and TRBJ2-1; possibly TRBD1 or TRBD2 for D (5 bases each). This CDR3 region has 14 residues. Germline-derived CDR1 and CDR2 are MNHEY and SVGAGI. V shed 7 bases and J shed 4 bases, with 14 bases lying between them. Written as DNA, the CDR3 is TGTGCCAGCAAACGGGACGCCTCTTACAATGAGCAGTTCTTC. It yields the protein CASKRDASYNEQFF.